This T cell receptor (beta chain) was profiled in a study of patients and donors after allogeneic stem cell transplantation. The CDR3 length is 16 residues. Germline assignment: CDR1 SGHDT and CDR2 YYEEEE. V lost 1 base to trimming and J lost 4 bases, with 15 bases between them. TCRdb reprocessed the RT-PCR reads with MiXCR, giving one entry per CDR3 protein. The sample records fewer than 180,000 distinct CDR3 sequences, approximately 40% being singletons. Sequenced sample: blood, either unsorted or a sorted T cell fraction (not recorded which). This rearrangement joins TRBV5-6 to TRBJ2-1; the D is unclear. The clonotype comes from a human donor who was either an allogeneic HSCT recipient or a stem cell or donor lymphocyte infusion donor (not recorded which). It is not recorded whose cells these are; they may come from a transplant donor. DNA for the CDR3: TGTGCCAGCAGCTTGTTATCGGCAGCCCAATACAATGAGCAGTTCTTC. Residues: CASSLLSAAQYNEQFF.